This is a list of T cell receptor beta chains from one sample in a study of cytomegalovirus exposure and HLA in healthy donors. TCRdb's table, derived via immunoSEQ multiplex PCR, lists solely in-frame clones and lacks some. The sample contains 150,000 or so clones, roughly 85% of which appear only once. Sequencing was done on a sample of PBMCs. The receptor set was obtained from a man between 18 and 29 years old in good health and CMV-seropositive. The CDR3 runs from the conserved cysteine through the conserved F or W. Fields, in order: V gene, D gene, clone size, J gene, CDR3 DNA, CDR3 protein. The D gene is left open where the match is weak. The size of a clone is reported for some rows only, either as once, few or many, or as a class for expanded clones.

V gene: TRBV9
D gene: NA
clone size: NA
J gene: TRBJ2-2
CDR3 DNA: TGTGCCAGCAGCGTAGGAGGGCTGATCACCGGGGAGCTGTTTTTT
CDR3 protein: CASSVGGLITGELFF

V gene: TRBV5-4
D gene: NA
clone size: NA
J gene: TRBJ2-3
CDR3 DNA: TGTGCCAGCAGCCCCCGTGCGGGAGATACGCAGTATTTT
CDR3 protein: CASSPRAGDTQYF

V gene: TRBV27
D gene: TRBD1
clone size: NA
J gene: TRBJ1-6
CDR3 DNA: TGTGCCAGCAGTCCGGCTCCGACAGGGCCCTCACCCCTCCACTTT
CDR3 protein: CASSPAPTGPSPLHF

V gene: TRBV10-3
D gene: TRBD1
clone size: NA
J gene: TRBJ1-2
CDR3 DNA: TGTGCCACCGGAGAGACAGGGTATGGCTACACCTTC
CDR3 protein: CATGETGYGYTF

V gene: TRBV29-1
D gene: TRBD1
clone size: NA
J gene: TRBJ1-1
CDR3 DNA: TGCAGCGCCACAGGGGGCCACACTGAAGCTTTCTTT
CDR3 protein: CSATGGHTEAFF

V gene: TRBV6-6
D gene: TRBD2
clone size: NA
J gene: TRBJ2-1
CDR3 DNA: TGTGCCAGCAGTTTACTAGCGGGGGGGTACAATGAGCAGTTCTTC
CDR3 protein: CASSLLAGGYNEQFF

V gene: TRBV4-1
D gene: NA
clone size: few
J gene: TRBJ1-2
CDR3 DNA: TGCGCCAGCAGCCGGCTAACAGGCGGCTACACCTTC
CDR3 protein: CASSRLTGGYTF

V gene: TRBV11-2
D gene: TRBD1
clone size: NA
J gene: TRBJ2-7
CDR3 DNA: TGTGCCAGCAGCTTAGCAATACGACAGGGATCCTACGAGCAGTACTTC
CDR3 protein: CASSLAIRQGSYEQYF

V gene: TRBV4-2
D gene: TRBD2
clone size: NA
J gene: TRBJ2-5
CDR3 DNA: TGTGCCAGCAGCCGCGGGCTAGCGGGGGAGCAAGAGACCCAGTACTTC
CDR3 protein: CASSRGLAGEQETQYF

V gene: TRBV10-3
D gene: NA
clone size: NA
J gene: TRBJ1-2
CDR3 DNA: TGTGCCATCAGTGAGACAGGGTCTCTTCTCTATGGCTACACCTTC
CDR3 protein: CAISETGSLLYGYTF

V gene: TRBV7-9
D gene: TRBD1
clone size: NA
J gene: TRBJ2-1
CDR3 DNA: TGTGCCAGCAGTTTTGGACAGGTAGCCTACAATGAGCAGTTCTTC
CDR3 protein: CASSFGQVAYNEQFF

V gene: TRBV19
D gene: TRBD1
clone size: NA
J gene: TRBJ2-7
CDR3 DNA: TGTGCCAGTAGTCCCGGACAGGGGCACGAGCAGTACTTC
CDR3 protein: CASSPGQGHEQYF

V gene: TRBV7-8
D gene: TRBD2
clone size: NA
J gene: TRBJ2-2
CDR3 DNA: TGTGCCAGCAGCCCGGGAACGGGGGGGCAGCACGGGGAGCTGTTTTTT
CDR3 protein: CASSPGTGGQHGELFF

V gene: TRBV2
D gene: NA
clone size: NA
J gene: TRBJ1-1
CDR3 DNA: TGTGCCAGCAGTGAAGCGCTTGTCCAGCGGGCTTTCTTT
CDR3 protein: CASSEALVQRAFF

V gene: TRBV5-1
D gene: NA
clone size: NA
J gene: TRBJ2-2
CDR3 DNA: TGCGCCAGCAGCCCGTCGCGAGGGGGTTCGAACACCGGGGAGCTGTTTTTT
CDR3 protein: CASSPSRGGSNTGELFF